This TCR beta chain was documented in a study of T cell responses to AZD1222 COVID-19 vaccine. The data were produced by immunoSEQ multiplex PCR, yet TCRdb's version contains in-frame clones alone and is incomplete. Of some 140,000 clones listed, 85% to 90% are singletons. Germline values: CDR1 SEHNR, CDR2 FQNEAQ (reference sequence). The CDR3 has 15 residues. Trimming took 1 base from V and 6 from J, leaving 13 bases between them. J is TRBJ1-5 and V is TRBV7-9; D is perhaps TRBD1 (6 bases). The clonotype comes from an adult in good health. Sequencing was performed on peripheral blood, taken on day 0 of AZD1222 vaccination. CDR3 sequence: CASSLGGGAGQPQHF. Here the CDR3 DNA reads TGTGCCAGCAGCTTAGGTGGGGGGGCTGGTCAGCCCCAGCATTTT.